This T cell receptor (beta chain) was obtained from a study of identical twins. Whole-study results and caveats: Insertion counts were lower in abundant cord blood beta clonotypes, a trend that memory repertoires did not show.

Note on this clonotype: The antigen remains unidentified.

Losses at the gene ends were 4 bases for V and 2 bases for J; bases not matched to a gene: 9. The CDR3 contains 17 residues. CDR1 is LGHNA and CDR2 is YSLEER in the germline V gene. A universal primer site was created by template switching, with the cDNA bearing unique molecular identifiers. TCRdb used MiXCR to reprocess the 5' RACE reads, holding one entry per CDR3 protein. The sample consists of about 690,000 distinct CDR3 sequences, approximately 6.1% of them appearing once. The sequence derives from a young man in good health. The chain has TRBV4-3 and TRBJ2-1; 9 nucleotides match TRBD1. Sequences were obtained from naive T cells sorted from blood. The DNA for the CDR3 is TGCGCCAGCAGCCGGCATTCGGGACAGGGAACCTACAATGAGCAGTTCTTC. Its translation is CASSRHSGQGTYNEQFF.